Listed below are T cell receptor beta chains from one sample, sequenced in a study of OX40 agonist ivuxolimab in advanced cancers. Produced via immunoSEQ multiplex PCR; TCRdb's table is partial and in-frame only. In the table there are roughly 80,000 clones, approximately 79% of which are singletons. The input for sequencing was CD4+ or CD8+ T cells sorted from blood, taken in a trial of the OX40 agonist ivuxolimab. The receptor source for this set is an adult with an advanced solid tumor such as melanoma, head and neck, liver or kidney cancer. The CDR3 runs from the conserved cysteine through the conserved F or W. Fields, in order: J gene, clone size, V gene, D gene, CDR3 protein, CDR3 DNA. The D gene is left open where the match is weak. The size of a clone is reported for some rows only, either as once, few or many, or as a class for expanded clones.

TRBJ2-3,once,TRBV7-9,TRBD1,CASTRDRLYTDTQYF,TGTGCCAGTACCCGGGACAGGCTTTACACAGATACGCAGTATTTT
TRBJ2-5,.,TRBV4-2,.,CASSQGIGGSGETQYF,TGTGCCAGCAGCCAAGGGATTGGAGGGAGTGGGGAGACCCAGTACTTC
TRBJ2-1,.,TRBV7-9,TRBD2,CASISGSGRSYNEQFF,TGTGCCAGCATCTCCGGGAGCGGGAGATCCTACAATGAGCAGTTCTTC
TRBJ2-3,.,TRBV19,TRBD2,CASSIEGSGRSTDTQYF,TGTGCCAGTAGTATTGAGGGTAGCGGGAGGAGCACAGATACGCAGTATTTT
TRBJ2-1,.,TRBV5-1,TRBD2,CASSLTTSGGNSYNEQFF,TGCGCCAGCAGCTTGACTACTAGCGGGGGAAATTCCTACAATGAGCAGTTCTTC
TRBJ1-4,.,TRBV19,.,CASSTQAGGNEKLFF,TGTGCCAGTAGTACACAGGCCGGCGGTAATGAAAAACTGTTTTTT
TRBJ1-5,.,TRBV6-5,TRBD1,CASRRQGNDQPQHF,TGTGCCAGCAGGAGACAGGGGAACGATCAGCCCCAGCATTTT
TRBJ2-7,.,TRBV27,.,CASSPPGDPSYEQYF,TGTGCCAGCAGCCCCCCCGGGGACCCTTCCTACGAGCAGTACTTC
TRBJ1-4,.,TRBV28,TRBD1,CASRPGTGGEKLFF,TGTGCCAGCAGACCTGGGACAGGGGGTGAAAAACTGTTTTTT
TRBJ2-3,.,TRBV11-2,TRBD1,CASSLGTGADTQYF,TGTGCCAGCAGCTTAGGGACAGGGGCAGATACGCAGTATTTT
TRBJ2-6,.,TRBV19,.,CASRDRQPSGANVLTF,TGTGCCAGTAGAGATAGACAGCCCTCTGGGGCCAACGTCCTGACTTTC
TRBJ2-3,.,TRBV19,.,CASSDKRRDTQYF,TGTGCCAGTAGTGATAAACGAAGAGATACGCAGTATTTT
TRBJ1-6,.,TRBV28,.,CATQDRALHF,TGTGCCACTCAGGACCGGGCCCTCCACTTT
TRBJ2-1,.,TRBV9,TRBD2,CASSGSGRPPYNEQFF,TGTGCCAGCAGCGGTAGCGGGAGGCCCCCTTACAATGAGCAGTTCTTC
TRBJ2-5,once,TRBV5-1,.,CASSLGEPRETQYF,TGCGCCAGCAGCTTAGGGGAACCTAGAGAGACCCAGTACTTC
TRBJ1-1,.,TRBV9,.,CASTQGGNSNTEAFF,TGTGCCAGCACCCAAGGCGGCAATTCGAACACTGAAGCTTTCTTT
TRBJ2-1,.,TRBV28,TRBD1,CATNTGDPSLDEQFF,TGTGCCACCAATACAGGGGACCCGTCTCTCGATGAGCAGTTCTTC
TRBJ1-1,many,TRBV19,.,CASSIQGVGNTEAFF,TGTGCCAGTAGTATCCAGGGAGTGGGAAACACTGAAGCTTTCTTT
TRBJ2-3,.,TRBV27,.,CASSFAGTQYF,TGTGCCAGCAGTTTTGCAGGTACGCAGTATTTT
TRBJ1-1,.,TRBV27,.,CASSPFDVNTEAFF,TGTGCCAGCAGTCCATTTGACGTGAACACTGAAGCTTTCTTT
TRBJ2-7,.,TRBV7-2,TRBD2,CASSLELARPYEQYF,TGTGCCAGCAGCTTAGAACTAGCGAGACCCTACGAGCAGTACTTC
TRBJ1-2,.,TRBV14,TRBD1,CASSPRDRRYGYTF,TGTGCCAGCAGCCCCCGGGACAGACGCTATGGCTACACCTTC
TRBJ1-3,.,TRBV10-3,.,CAISENYGGSSGNTIYF,TGTGCCATCAGTGAGAATTACGGTGGCTCGTCCGGAAACACCATATATTTT
TRBJ1-1,once,TRBV6-5,.,CASKGRRNTEAFF,TGTGCCAGCAAAGGACGGAGGAACACTGAAGCTTTCTTT
TRBJ2-3,.,TRBV18,.,CASSPSFGGDTQYF,TGTGCCAGCTCACCAAGCTTTGGGGGCGATACGCAGTATTTT
TRBJ2-7,.,TRBV19,TRBD2,CASSDRSGRAAEQYF,TGTGCCAGTAGTGACCGTAGCGGGAGGGCCGCCGAGCAGTACTTC
TRBJ2-7,.,TRBV7-2,.,CASSAARGAAQYF,TGTGCCAGCAGCGCCGCCAGGGGCGCAGCGCAGTACTTC
TRBJ2-5,few,TRBV7-8,TRBD2,CASSLVGLPQETQYF,TGTGCCAGCAGCTTAGTGGGACTACCTCAAGAGACCCAGTACTTC
TRBJ2-5,.,TRBV7-3,TRBD2,CASSLREGETQYF,TGTGCCAGCAGCTTAAGGGAGGGAGAGACCCAGTACTTC
TRBJ2-1,.,TRBV9,.,CASSPSDAILVGEQFF,TGTGCCAGCAGCCCCAGCGATGCAATCTTGGTCGGTGAGCAGTTCTTC
TRBJ2-1,.,TRBV5-6,TRBD1,CASSLDRGNEQFF,TGTGCCAGCAGCTTGGACAGGGGGAATGAGCAGTTCTTC
TRBJ2-2,.,TRBV5-1,.,CASSLGGANAGELFF,TGCGCCAGCAGCTTGGGAGGGGCCAACGCCGGGGAGCTGTTTTTT
TRBJ2-5,.,TRBV18,.,CASSPGEWGETQYF,TGTGCCAGCTCACCGGGGGAATGGGGAGAGACCCAGTACTTC
TRBJ2-4,.,TRBV27,.,CASSLEALTAKNIQYF,TGTGCCAGCAGTTTAGAGGCTCTAACAGCCAAAAACATTCAGTACTTC
TRBJ2-1,.,TRBV13,.,CASLDGAYNEQFF,TGTGCCAGCTTGGACGGGGCCTACAATGAGCAGTTCTTC
TRBJ2-7,.,TRBV18,TRBD1,CASSPPGQGYEQYF,TGTGCCAGCTCACCACCGGGACAGGGCTACGAGCAGTACTTC
TRBJ1-3,.,TRBV15,.,CATSRDRGGQGNTIYF,TGTGCCACCAGCAGAGATCGGGGGGGGCAAGGAAACACCATATATTTT
TRBJ2-3,few,TRBV7-2,.,CASSPVGSSTDTQYF,TGTGCCAGCAGCCCGGTGGGGAGTAGCACAGATACGCAGTATTTT
TRBJ2-5,.,TRBV5-6,.,CASSLFQETQYF,TGTGCCAGCAGCTTGTTCCAAGAGACCCAGTACTTC
TRBJ1-5,.,TRBV27,TRBD1,CASSLDRGNQPQHF,TGTGCCAGCAGTTTGGACAGGGGTAATCAGCCCCAGCATTTT